The 20 T cell receptor beta chains below all came from one sample that was sequenced in a study of blood T cell repertoires in COVID-19. TCRdb's table, derived via immunoSEQ multiplex PCR, lists solely in-frame clones and lacks some. Among under 200,000 clones listed, approximately 91% were seen once. The source material was peripheral blood. The source is a man aged 45-60 years with acute or convalescent COVID-19.

The genes are TRBV5-1 and TRBJ2-1, with 12 bases fitting TRBD2. Germline trimming cut 3 bases from V and 8 bases from J; bases unmatched to any gene: 15. Germline V gene sequence: CDR1 SGHRS, CDR2 YFSETQ. The CDR3 covers 18 residues. DNA for the CDR3: TGCGCCAGCAGCTGGGGGGTGACTAGCGGGAGACCTATCGATGAGCAGTTCTTC. Protein: CASSWGVTSGRPIDEQFF. Full variable domain (outside the CDR3, taken from reference TRBV5-1 and TRBJ2-1): KAGVTQTPRYLIKTRGQQVTLSCSPISGHRSVSWYQQTPGQGLQFLFEYFSETQRNKGNFPGRFSGRQFSNSRSEMNVSTLELGDSALYLCASSWGVTSGRPIDEQFFGPGTRLTVL.

This chain uses TRBV11-2 with TRBJ2-7, with a weak D call TRBD2 (5 bases). Between the trimmed V and J ends, which lost 2 bases and 3 bases, there was a span of 8 bases. Per the germline V gene, CDR1 is SGHAT and CDR2 is FQNNGV. There are 13 residues in the CDR3. CDR3 protein: CASSLTRDYEQYF. CDR3 coding DNA: TGTGCCAGCAGCTTAACGAGGGACTACGAGCAGTACTTC.

The chain carries TRBV6-4 and TRBJ2-1; D unresolved. The CDR3 has 15 residues. Germline lookup yields CDR1 MRHNA and CDR2 SNTAGT. The germline V and J ends were trimmed by 4 bases and 0 bases, with 10 bases remaining between them. CDR3 sequence (DNA): TGTGCCAGCAGTGGCTCTCCTAGCTCCTACAATGAGCAGTTCTTC. This encodes CASSGSPSSYNEQFF.

The chain recombines TRBV28 with TRBJ2-7, with 7 bases lining up with TRBD1. This CDR3 has 15 residues. Trimming took 5 bases from V and 2 from J; bases not matched to a gene: 9. Germline CDR1 is MDHEN and CDR2 is SYDVKM. DNA of the CDR3: TGTGCCAGCAGTCCTACAGGGGTTCCGGCCTACGAGCAGTACGTC. It specifies CASSPTGVPAYEQYV.

The sample holds a few counts of this clone. The chain is built from TRBV7-2 and TRBJ2-1; TRBD2 matches 8 bases. This CDR3 contains 14 residues. J lost 4 bases, V lost 5 bases, and 4 bases had no gene match. Germline V CDR1 and CDR2: SGHTA, FQGNSA. The CDR3 DNA follows: TGTGCCAGCAGCAAGCGGGAGAGGTACAATGAGCAGTTCTTC. Translated: CASSKRERYNEQFF.

The V gene is TRBV7-2, the J gene TRBJ1-3, with TRBD1 matching over 7 bases. CDR1 and CDR2 from the germline V gene are SGHTA and FQGNSA. The trim removed 7 bases at V and 1 base at J, leaving 10 bases unmatched. This CDR3 spans 16 amino acids. CDR3 coding DNA: TGTGCCAGCATCCGGGACAGATACTATTCTGGAAACACCATATATTTT. The encoded protein is CASIRDRYYSGNTIYF.

V and J are TRBV5-5 and TRBJ2-7; 9 bases align to TRBD1. V lost 1 base to trimming and J lost 5 bases; unmatched junction nucleotides: 4. Germline CDR1 is SGHKS and CDR2 is YYEKEE (reference sequence). The CDR3 is 14 residues long. CDR3: CASSLIQGANEQYV. In DNA form, the CDR3 reads TGTGCCAGCAGCTTGATACAGGGGGCGAACGAGCAGTACGTC.

The chain is built from TRBV6-6 and TRBJ2-3, with unresolved D. Trimming took 0 bases from V and 4 from J, leaving 11 bases between them. In germline, CDR1 is MNHNY, CDR2 SVGAGI (reference sequence). This CDR3 contains 15 residues. The CDR3 region has the DNA TGTGCCAGCAGTTACTCCCTAGAACCCCCAGATACGCAGTATTTT. Its translation is CASSYSLEPPDTQYF.

The CDR3 reads CASSLDQRQGALEQFF. DNA for the CDR3: TGTGCCAGCAGCTTAGATCAGAGACAGGGGGCATTGGAGCAGTTCTTC. The V gene is TRBV11-2, the J gene TRBJ2-1, with 10 bases matching TRBD1. Trimming removed 0 bases from V and 10 bases from J; junction bases left unmatched: 9. There are 16 residues in the CDR3. Germline-derived CDR1 and CDR2 are SGHAT and FQNNGV.

The rearrangement uses TRBV28 and TRBJ1-2; possible D gene TRBD1, 5 bases. This CDR3 is built from 16 residues. CDR1 and CDR2 (germline): MDHEN, SYDVKM. Trimming removed 5 bases from V and 2 bases from J, with 18 bases in between. CDR3 sequence (DNA): TGTGCCAGCAGTCCGACCTGGGCAGGGAAGAACTATGGCTACACCTTC. This encodes CASSPTWAGKNYGYTF.

V gene TRBV7-2 combines with J gene TRBJ1-3; D not certain. CDR3 length: 15 residues. The V end lost 4 bases, the J end lost 2 bases, and 12 bases lay between the germline ends. Germline CDR1 reads SGHTA; CDR2 reads FQGNSA. As DNA, the CDR3 is TGTGCCAGCAGCTCCATAAGGAGGACTGGAAACACCATATATTTT. Translating it yields CASSSIRRTGNTIYF. The full variable domain, in which reference TRBV7-2 and TRBJ1-3 provide the parts outside the CDR3, is GAGVSQSPSNKVTEKGKDVELRCDPISGHTALYWYRQSLGQGLEFLIYFQGNSAPDKSGLPSDRFSAERTGGSVSTLTIQRTQQEDSAVYLCASSSIRRTGNTIYFGEGSWLTVV.

The CDR3 nucleotides are TGTGCCAGCAGCTCGGGACTAGCGTCATACAATGAGCAGTTCTTC. This gives the protein CASSSGLASYNEQFF. The chain employs TRBV7-2 and TRBJ2-1, with 10 bases fitting TRBD2. In germline, CDR1 is SGHTA, CDR2 FQGNSA. J was trimmed by 4 bases and V by 4 bases; bases with no gene match: 4. CDR3 size: 15 residues.

This chain connects TRBV13 to TRBJ1-1, with D tentatively TRBD1 (6 bases). CDR1 is PRHDT and CDR2 is FYEKMQ in the germline V gene (reference sequence). The CDR3 totals 14 residues. V dropped 2 bases and J dropped 0 bases, with 7 bases sitting between them. The CDR3 nucleotides are TGTGCCAGCAGCTTAAGGGACATGAACACTGAAGCTTTCTTT. Protein sequence: CASSLRDMNTEAFF. Based on the CDR3 plus reference TRBV13 and TRBJ1-1, the full variable domain is AAGVIQSPRHLIKEKRETATLKCYPIPRHDTVYWYQQGPGQDPQFLISFYEKMQSDKGSIPDRFSAQQFSDYHSELNMSSLELGDSALYFCASSLRDMNTEAFFGQGTRLTVV.

The chain employs TRBV3-1 (or the pseudogene TRBV3-2) and TRBJ2-5, with a weak D call TRBD2 (6 bases). The CDR3 has 15 amino acids. Germline assignment: CDR1 LGHDT and CDR2 YNNKEL (reference sequence). Trimming took 3 bases from V and 5 from J, leaving 16 bases between them. The CDR3 DNA follows: TGTGCCAGCAGCCAGACCGGAGGGCCGGGGGAGACCCAGTACTTC. Its protein is CASSQTGGPGETQYF.

The chain carries TRBV29-1 and TRBJ2-2; D remains ambiguous. This CDR3 region has 12 residues. Germline V gives CDR1 SQVTM, CDR2 ANQGSEA. V lost 5 bases to trimming and J lost 2 bases, with 6 bases between them. Written as DNA, the CDR3 is TGCAGCGTTCGTCTAAACACCGGGGAGCTGTTTTTT. Protein sequence: CSVRLNTGELFF.

The CDR3 loop reads CASSRRQGYTEAFF. DNA for the CDR3: TGTGCCAGTAGCCGACGACAGGGTTACACTGAAGCTTTCTTT. The genes are TRBV19 and TRBJ1-1, with 7 bases matching TRBD1. Germline trimming cut 6 bases from V and 3 bases from J; bases unmatched to any gene: 7. CDR1 is LNHDA, CDR2 SQIVND, per germline (reference sequence). The CDR3 sequence is 14 residues long.

In its sample, this clone was seen a few times. The V and J genes are TRBV4-1 and TRBJ1-5, with 11 bases matching TRBD1. Germline V gene lookup returns CDR1 MGHRA and CDR2 YSYEKL. This CDR3 spans 17 amino acids. The V segment lost 2 bases and the J segment 2 bases; nucleotides outside the gene matches: 5. The CDR3 bases are TGCGCCAGCAGCCAACCGGACAGGGGGCCAGGCAATCAGCCCCAGCATTTT. Translating gives CASSQPDRGPGNQPQHF.

This chain links TRBV3-1 (or the pseudogene TRBV3-2) with TRBJ1-1; no clear D gene. Trimming removed 5 bases from V and 4 bases from J, with 8 bases in between. CDR1 and CDR2 (germline): LGHDT, YNNKEL (reference sequence). The CDR3 is made up of 12 amino acids. CDR3 region: CASSYTRTEAFF. In DNA, the CDR3 is TGTGCCAGCAGCTATACTCGCACTGAAGCTTTCTTT.

CDR3 region: CSVAPRLAGAERGSTDTQYF. For the CDR3, the DNA is TGCAGCGTTGCCCCTAGACTAGCGGGAGCCGAGAGAGGGAGTACAGATACGCAGTATTTT. The rearrangement joins TRBV29-1 to TRBJ2-3; 12 bases are shared with TRBD2. CDR1 SQVTM and CDR2 ANQGSEA come from the germline V gene. This CDR3 is 20 amino acids long. Unmatched junction bases numbered 20, after V lost 4 bases and J lost 3 bases.

CDR3 nucleotide sequence: TGTGCCACCAGCAGAGTGAGCCTCAATCAGCCCCAGCATTTT. Translation: CATSRVSLNQPQHF. The chain uses TRBV15 and TRBJ1-5, with D hard to call. The CDR3 loop spans 14 amino acids. The germline V gene has CDR1 LNHNV and CDR2 YYDKDF (reference sequence). V gave up 1 base and J gave up 3 bases, with 7 bases separating them.